Sequencing of this TCR beta chain was carried out in a study of early stage breast cancer tumors. Study-level information: Of some 17 invasive breast tumors, about a dozen were hormone receptor-positive, HER2-negative. Seven to nine ER+/PR+/HER2- tumors were invasive ductal; a few were invasive lobular.

Germline CDR1 is MNHEY and CDR2 is SVGAGI. Trimming pared 5 bases from V and 6 bases from J, leaving 5 bases between. The CDR3 spans 11 residues. The study, taken as a whole, reports: Compared with adjacent normal breast, tumors showed around 2.5-fold denser, more clonal T cells. Tumor and normal breast were distinguished via blood comparison in most of the 16 patients.

Points on this clone: The antigen remains unidentified.

Generated by immunoSEQ multiplex PCR, the TCRdb table keeps only in-frame clones and is missing some. The sample has 45,000 to 65,000 clones; about 77% are singletons. The sequence came from a person in their 40s with breast cancer. The chain is built from TRBV6-5 and TRBJ2-1; D is uncertain. Input material: blood. The CDR3 loop is CASSISNEQFF. CDR3 DNA sequence: TGTGCCAGCAGTATTAGCAATGAGCAGTTCTTC.